This T cell receptor (beta chain) was profiled in a study of Ad26.COV2.S vaccination and SARS-CoV-2 variants. Study-level information: Donor got 5x10^10 or 1x10^11 viral particles of Ad26.COV2.S.

Assay used: immunoSEQ multiplex PCR; TCRdb lists only in-frame clones, some missing. The repertoire holds 350,000 to 500,000 clones, with around 90% as singletons. Treatment in this sample: 15 to 20 received Ad26.COV2.S at low or high dose, single or two shots; roughly 5 received placebo; per-sample allocation not given. Collection of the samples took place on day 63 after the first injection of vaccine or placebo. The germline V gene encodes CDR1 SGHNT and CDR2 YENEEA. The CDR3 contains 14 residues. Deletions cut 1 base from V and 1 base from J, with 7 bases between. Here the sequenced sample was peripheral blood, taken in a trial of Ad26.COV2.S vaccine versus placebo. The TCR sequence derives from a person aged 18-65 years who received the Ad26.COV2.S COVID-19 vaccine or a placebo. This rearrangement joins TRBV11-3 to TRBJ1-1; no firm D call. CDR3 protein: CASSLGLGNTEAFF. The CDR3 region has the DNA TGTGCCAGCAGCTTAGGTCTGGGGAACACTGAAGCTTTCTTT.